This TCR beta chain was identified in a study of T-cell reconstitution after alpha-beta-depleted transplantation in children. This clonotype was detected ten times or more. Trimming took off 2 bases at V and 0 bases at J, with 5 bases between the two ends. The CDR3 is made up of 13 amino acids. Germline-derived CDR1 and CDR2 are DFQATT and SNEGSKA (reference sequence). During its preparation, the TCRbeta library received unique molecular identifiers. Via MiXCR, TCRdb re-called the PCR reads, giving one row per CDR3 protein. The table has around 96,000 distinct CDR3 sequences, 9.5% to 15% seen once. V usage is TRBV20-1 and J usage is TRBJ1-3; D is uncertain. This TCR derives from a human donor who donated a stem cell graft to a child with inherited bone marrow failure. This material consisted of PBMCs from the stem cell graft donor, taken from the stem cell graft. CDR3 sequence (DNA): TGCAGTGCTAGACGCAGCTCTGGAAACACCATATATTTT. The encoded protein is CSARRSSGNTIYF.